This T cell receptor beta chain was recorded in a study of cytomegalovirus exposure and HLA in healthy donors. Study outcomes and limitations: There were reportedly fewer N-insertions in an Asian-associated ancestry cluster than the approximately 670-donor mean, in a later analysis.

This CDR3 region has 15 residues. The V gene lost 3 bases and the J gene lost 4 bases, with 10 bases spanning the gap. Germline loops: CDR1 SGHVS, CDR2 FQNEAQ. Details on this clone: What it binds is not known.

PCR employed 60 Vbeta and 13 Jbeta primers. Data came from immunoSEQ multiplex PCR; TCRdb stores just in-frame clones and leaves some out. The sample holds around 140,000 clones, around 84% seen once. The V call is TRBV7-8, the J call TRBJ2-6; D is perhaps TRBD2 (5 bases). Source material: PBMCs. The sequence was collected from a man aged 50 or older in good health and CMV-seronegative. CDR3 loop: CASSFGEPGANVLTF. CDR3 in DNA: TGTGCCAGCAGCTTCGGGGAGCCCGGGGCCAACGTCCTGACTTTC.